This passage covers 20 T cell receptor beta chains from one sample sequenced in a study of T cell repertoires in cytomegalovirus infection. TCRdb re-derived calls from the reads in MiXCR, one entry per CDR3 protein. The table shows 600,000 to 700,000 distinct CDR3 sequences, with around 35% occurring only once. These receptors have no known antigen. Sequencing was performed on cultured PBMCs, taken from culture after CMV antigen stimulation. The source is a human donor in good health (CMV status not recorded). Some clones in this sample may be carry-over from other donors' samples.

The chain uses TRBV4-2 and TRBJ2-3; 10 bases are a match to TRBD2. CDR1 is LGHNA, CDR2 YNFKEQ, per germline. The CDR3 loop spans 17 amino acids. The ends lost 0 bases at V and 0 bases at J; junction bases unmatched: 3. The CDR3: CASSQETSGTSTDTQYF. The DNA of the CDR3 is TGTGCCAGCAGCCAAGAAACTAGCGGGACTAGCACAGATACGCAGTATTTT.

V usage is TRBV7-8 and J usage is TRBJ2-1; a possible D gene is TRBD2 (6 bases). V was trimmed by 1 base and J by 13 bases, leaving 17 bases between them. CDR3 length equals 14 residues. Germline lookup yields CDR1 SGHVS and CDR2 FQNEAQ. The DNA for the CDR3 is TGTGCCAGCAGCTTAGAGGTTTTCGGGACTCCCCAGTTCTTC. Amino acid sequence: CASSLEVFGTPQFF.

This clonotype has ten or more counts. The rearrangement uses TRBV7-6 and TRBJ2-5; 14 bases align to TRBD2. The J segment lost 4 bases and the V segment lost 8 bases, leaving 0 bases of the junction unmatched. The CDR3 spans 13 residues. Germline V gene sequence: CDR1 SGHVS, CDR2 FNYEAQ. CDR3 bases: TGTGCCAGCGGACTAGCGGGAGGAGAGACCCAGTACTTC. The encoded protein is CASGLAGGETQYF.

A word on this clonotype: The CDR3 does not end in the conserved phenylalanine or tryptophan, so this is likely a read error. No DNA is shown, since the ends of the CDR3 on it are uncertain; the CDR3 is the one TCRdb lists. CDR3 region: CASSLVGRGTAV. The chain combines TRBV11-2 with TRBJ2-1; TRBD1 is the table's D call, not checked against the DNA. The CDR3 spans 12 amino acids, including both terminal residues. Germline lookup yields CDR1 SGHAT and CDR2 FQNNGV.

A word on this clonotype: The junction and the germline gene differ at one end; a read error may be behind it. The chain uses TRBV7-2 and TRBJ2-2, with D perhaps TRBD2 (6 bases). The CDR3 sequence is 13 residues long. The germline V gene has CDR1 SGHTA and CDR2 FQGNSA. CDR3 DNA sequence: TGTGCCAGCAGCTTGGAATTCCGGGACTCCCTAGTTTTT. It specifies CASSLEFRDSLVF.

V and J are TRBV6-5 and TRBJ2-1; 12 bases agree with TRBD1. The ends lost 7 bases at V and 9 bases at J; junction bases unmatched: 7. Germline assignment: CDR1 MNHEY and CDR2 SVGAGI. This CDR3 comprises 14 residues. CDR3 region: CASIGDRGRSEQFF. CDR3 in DNA: TGTGCCAGCATTGGGGACAGGGGGCGGAGTGAGCAGTTCTTC.

Details on this clonotype: Compared with germline, one end of the junction differs, possibly owing to a read error. The chain recombines TRBV7-6 with TRBJ2-7, with 12 bases identical to TRBD1. CDR3 length: 14 residues. Germline CDR1 and CDR2: SGHVS and FNYEAQ. The CDR3 is CASSSSGTGGEQCF. In DNA, the CDR3 is TGTGCCAGCAGCTCGTCCGGGACAGGGGGCGAGCAGTGCTTC.

The chain uses TRBV20-1 and TRBJ1-1; D ambiguous. V was shortened by 7 bases and J by 2 bases, with 23 bases between the two germline ends. Germline V gives CDR1 DFQATT, CDR2 SNEGSKA (reference sequence). This CDR3 has 16 amino acids. The CDR3 protein is CSGVGNPFGKNTEAFF. DNA for the CDR3: TGCAGTGGGGTGGGTAATCCGTTCGGGAAAAACACTGAAGCTTTCTTT.

Comments on this clonotype: A clone one base away is much larger, so this may be a read error. The CDR3 ends on some other residue instead of the conserved phenylalanine or tryptophan, so this is likely a read error. The chain couples TRBV7-2 to TRBJ2-7; a weak D match, TRBD1 (6 bases). CDR3 length: 16 residues. CDR1 is SGHTA, CDR2 FQGNSA, per germline. Trimming left V 2 bases short and J 0 bases short, with 14 bases between. CDR3 sequence: CASSLRGSYGSYEQYY. The CDR3, as DNA: TGTGCCAGCAGCTTAAGGGGGTCCTACGGCTCCTACGAGCAGTACTAC.

There are a few counts of this clonotype. V usage is TRBV10-3 and J usage is TRBJ2-1; 13 bases are a match to TRBD2. Germline loops: CDR1 ENHRY, CDR2 SYGVKD. Trimming removed 6 bases from V and 5 bases from J; junction bases left unmatched: 4. The CDR3 has 15 amino acids. The CDR3: CAIRRGLAGNNEQFF. CDR3 nucleotide sequence: TGTGCCATCAGGAGGGGACTAGCGGGGAACAATGAGCAGTTCTTC.

The chain links TRBV14 to TRBJ1-1, with D perhaps TRBD1 (5 bases). The CDR3 runs 13 residues. From germline, CDR1 is SGHDN and CDR2 FVKESK. V gave up 4 bases and J gave up 6 bases, with 12 bases separating them. DNA for the CDR3: TGTGCCAGCAGCCGGGGCGGGTCCGCTGAAGCTTTCTTT. It encodes CASSRGGSAEAFF. Full variable domain (missing parts from reference TRBV14 and TRBJ1-1): EAGVTQFPSHSVIEKGQTVTLRCDPISGHDNLYWYRRVMGKEIKFLLHFVKESKQDESGMPNNRFLAERTGGTYSTLKVQPAELEDSGVYFCASSRGGSAEAFFGQGTRLTVV.

This sequence joins TRBV28 and TRBJ2-7; 9 bases align to TRBD1. The ends lost 5 bases at V and 5 bases at J; junction bases unmatched: 10. Germline V gene lookup returns CDR1 MDHEN and CDR2 SYDVKM. There are 15 residues in the CDR3. The CDR3 region is CASSSTGTGSNEQYF. The DNA for the CDR3 is TGTGCCAGCAGTAGTACCGGGACAGGGTCCAACGAGCAGTACTTC.

This clonotype was observed a few times. The chain links TRBV29-1 to TRBJ2-2; TRBD2 might be the D (5 bases). This CDR3 contains 13 residues. Trimming took off 5 bases at V and 6 bases at J, with 13 bases between the two ends. Germline V gene data show CDR1 as SQVTM and CDR2 as ANQGSEA. Here the CDR3 reads CSVPEGASGELFF. CDR3 sequence (DNA): TGCAGCGTTCCAGAGGGTGCCTCCGGGGAGCTGTTTTTT.

The V gene is TRBV6-1, the J gene TRBJ2-2; no clear D. The germline CDR1 and CDR2 sequences are MNHNS and SASEGT. Between the trimmed V and J ends, which lost 1 base and 3 bases, there was a span of 6 bases. The CDR3 contains 14 residues. The CDR3 sequence is CASSEGDYTGELFF. The CDR3 region has the DNA TGTGCCAGCAGTGAAGGGGATTACACCGGGGAGCTGTTTTTT.

V is TRBV6-6 and J is TRBJ1-4, with D unresolved. The V gene lost 6 bases and the J gene lost 5 bases, with 4 bases spanning the gap. The CDR3 spans 11 residues. CDR1 is MNHNY and CDR2 is SVGAGI in the germline V gene (reference sequence). For the CDR3, the DNA is TGTGCCAGCAGATTAAATGAAAAACTGTTTTTT. Protein: CASRLNEKLFF.

The chain carries TRBV9 and TRBJ2-1, with D tentatively TRBD2 (6 bases). Germline V gene sequence: CDR1 SGDLS, CDR2 YYNGEE. With 0 bases removed from V and 7 bases from J, the gap between germline ends came to 23 bases. There are 18 residues in the CDR3. CDR3 sequence: CASSVVSRPPQGGNEQFF. In DNA, the CDR3 is TGTGCCAGCAGCGTAGTCTCGAGGCCACCCCAAGGAGGGAATGAGCAGTTCTTC.

This chain connects TRBV29-1 to TRBJ2-2; TRBD2 agrees at 16 bases. CDR3 length equals 17 residues. CDR1 SQVTM and CDR2 ANQGSEA come from the germline V gene. Trimming at V came to 5 bases and at J to 0 bases, leaving 3 bases not matched to a gene. The CDR3 DNA follows: TGCAGCGTTCAAGGGACTAGCGGGAGGGCGAACACCGGGGAGCTGTTTTTT. It yields the protein CSVQGTSGRANTGELFF.

CDR3 coding DNA: TGTGCCAGTACCCGACAGGGCATATTCTCCTACAATGAGCAGTTCTTC. Its translation is CASTRQGIFSYNEQFF. This rearrangement joins TRBV19 to TRBJ2-1, with 7 nucleotides matching TRBD1. CDR1 and CDR2 (germline): LNHDA, SQIVND (reference sequence). The CDR3 has 16 residues. Trimming cost V 7 bases and J 0 bases; bases outside gene matches: 9.

This clonotype was observed many times. V gene TRBV7-2 combines with J gene TRBJ2-1; possibly TRBD2 for D (7 bases). CDR1 is SGHTA and CDR2 is FQGNSA in the germline V gene. The CDR3 loop spans 13 amino acids. V dropped 4 bases and J dropped 9 bases, with 13 bases sitting between them. DNA of the CDR3: TGTGCCAGCAGCTCCTACAGGGAGGGTGAGCAGTTCTTC. Protein product: CASSSYREGEQFF.

This clonotype was counted only a few times. J is TRBJ2-5 and V is TRBV7-2; no definite D call. CDR1 and CDR2 (germline): SGHTA, FQGNSA. The CDR3 is 13 residues long. Between the trimmed V and J ends, which lost 5 bases and 3 bases, there was a span of 10 bases. The DNA of the CDR3 is TGTGCCAGCAGCCGGCCAATAGAAGAGACCCAGTACTTC. Amino acid sequence: CASSRPIEETQYF. The variable domain in full, completed from reference TRBV7-2 and TRBJ2-5, reads GAGVSQSPSNKVTEKGKDVELRCDPISGHTALYWYRQSLGQGLEFLIYFQGNSAPDKSGLPSDRFSAERTGGSVSTLTIQRTQQEDSAVYLCASSRPIEETQYFGPGTRLLVL.